This passage covers 30 T cell receptor beta chains from one sample sequenced in a study of siplizumab effects on memory and regulatory T cells. Sequenced by immunoSEQ multiplex PCR; TCRdb stores in-frame clones only, minus some. The sample has about 100,000 clones, more than 85% seen once. The sequencing input was CD4+ T cells sorted from blood. The receptors stem from a human donor in good health. Some clones in this sample may be carry-over from other donors' samples.

The gene calls are TRBV5-8 and TRBJ2-7, with 13 bases lining up with TRBD2. CDR1 SGHTS and CDR2 YDEGEE come from the germline V gene. CDR3 length equals 17 residues. V was clipped by 4 bases and J by 3 bases; unmatched bases: 10. The CDR3 DNA reads as TGTGCCAGCAGCCCAAATATACTAGCGGGAGGGCACTACGAGCAGTACTTC. Translation: CASSPNILAGGHYEQYF.

This chain joins TRBV7-3 and TRBJ2-6, with a tentative D call TRBD2 (6 bases). Trimming removed 2 bases from V and 3 bases from J, with 8 bases in between. This CDR3 is built from 15 residues. Germline V gives CDR1 SGHTA, CDR2 FQGTGA. CDR3 nucleotides: TGTGCCAGCAGCTTAGCGGGGCGTGGGGCCAACGTCCTGACTTTC. Amino acids: CASSLAGRGANVLTF. The full variable domain, completed using reference TRBV7-3 and TRBJ2-6, is GAGVSQTPSNKVTEKGKYVELRCDPISGHTALYWYRQSLGQGPEFLIYFQGTGAADDSGLPNDRFFAVRPEGSVSTLKIQRTERGDSAVYLCASSLAGRGANVLTFGAGSRLTVL.

The chain recombines TRBV29-1 with TRBJ1-2; 8 bases are shared with TRBD1. Germline CDR1 reads SQVTM; CDR2 reads ANQGSEA. Trimming at V came to 7 bases and at J to 7 bases, leaving 8 bases not matched to a gene. The CDR3 spans 12 residues. CDR3 coding DNA: TGCAGCGCCAGCCAGGGGGCGGCTGGCTACACCTTC. Its translation: CSASQGAAGYTF.

The V call is TRBV29-1, the J call TRBJ2-3; D is ambiguous. Germline V gene lookup returns CDR1 SQVTM and CDR2 ANQGSEA. This CDR3 is built from 12 residues. Between the trimmed V and J ends, which lost 6 bases and 0 bases, there was a span of 7 bases. CDR3 amino acids: CSVRASTDTQYF. The CDR3, as DNA: TGCAGCGTACGGGCGAGCACAGATACGCAGTATTTT.

V gene TRBV5-1 combines with J gene TRBJ1-2, with D unclear. Germline V gene data show CDR1 as SGHRS and CDR2 as YFSETQ. Between the trimmed V and J ends, which lost 0 bases and 3 bases, there was a span of 15 bases. The CDR3 is 16 residues long. The CDR3 region is CASSLATDQIHYGYTF. As DNA, the CDR3 is TGCGCCAGCAGCTTGGCGACGGATCAGATTCACTATGGCTACACCTTC.

The V and J genes are TRBV12-5 and TRBJ1-2; 11 bases fit TRBD1. Germline V lookup: CDR1 LGHNT, CDR2 FRNRAP. This CDR3 has 15 residues. V lost 4 bases and J lost 3; bases outside the gene matches: 4. The CDR3 reads CASGSGQGAYYGYTF. The CDR3 DNA sequence: TGTGCTAGTGGTTCTGGACAGGGGGCATACTATGGCTACACCTTC.

V and J are TRBV7-3 and TRBJ1-2; no clear D gene. Germline CDR1 reads SGHTA; CDR2 reads FQGTGA. Trimming left V 4 bases short and J 3 bases short, with 12 bases between. The CDR3 is 14 amino acids. CDR3: CASSSQPSDYGYTF. CDR3 bases: TGTGCCAGCAGCTCTCAGCCCAGTGACTATGGCTACACCTTC.

V and J are TRBV6-1 and TRBJ2-1, with D unresolved. The germline V gene encodes CDR1 MNHNS and CDR2 SASEGT. The length of the CDR3 is 12 residues. The V end was cut by 0 bases, the J end by 8 bases, with 5 bases between. As DNA, the CDR3 is TGTGCCAGCAGTGAAGCTTTGTATGAGCAGTTCTTC. Translating it yields CASSEALYEQFF.

This clone was detected a few times. This chain connects TRBV30 to TRBJ1-1; 7 nucleotides align to TRBD1. Germline-derived CDR1 and CDR2 are GTSNPN and SVGIG (reference sequence). V shed 5 bases, J shed 5 bases, and the junction held 5 bases outside the gene matches. The CDR3 length is 12 residues. CDR3 sequence: CAWSTGRTEAFF. The CDR3, as DNA: TGTGCCTGGTCGACAGGGAGGACTGAAGCTTTCTTT.

The J gene is TRBJ1-2, the V gene TRBV19; D gene unclear. Trimming removed 5 bases from V and 4 bases from J, with 14 bases in between. The CDR3 runs to 14 residues. The germline V gene has CDR1 LNHDA and CDR2 SQIVND (reference sequence). The DNA of the CDR3 is TGTGCCAGTAGTTCAAGTCAGGAAAGCTATGGCTACACCTTC. Its protein product is CASSSSQESYGYTF.

This clone has only one observation. This chain joins TRBV7-2 and TRBJ2-7; TRBD2 agrees at 10 bases. After removal of 5 bases from V and 5 bases from J, the junction contained 12 bases not matched to a gene. Germline lookup yields CDR1 SGHTA and CDR2 FQGNSA. The CDR3 runs 16 residues. The CDR3, as DNA: TGTGCCAGCAGCCGAGCCGCTAGCGGGAGCTTCCACGAGCAGTACTTC. Protein sequence: CASSRAASGSFHEQYF. Looking up the rest from reference TRBV7-2 and TRBJ2-7 gives the full variable domain: GAGVSQSPSNKVTEKGKDVELRCDPISGHTALYWYRQSLGQGLEFLIYFQGNSAPDKSGLPSDRFSAERTGGSVSTLTIQRTQQEDSAVYLCASSRAASGSFHEQYFGPGTRLTVT.

The rearrangement links TRBV7-3 to TRBJ2-7; possible D gene TRBD2, 6 bases. Germline V gene lookup returns CDR1 SGHTA and CDR2 FQGTGA. V was clipped by 5 bases and J by 2 bases, with 16 bases between them. This CDR3 region has 15 residues. The CDR3 sequence is CASSLYRGNTYEQYF. CDR3 bases: TGTGCCAGCAGCCTTTACCGGGGGAATACCTACGAGCAGTACTTC.

Concerning this clone itself: An end of the junction differs from the germline gene, which may be a read error. The V gene is TRBV28, the J gene TRBJ2-7; no reliable D call. The V gene's germline CDR1 is MDHEN and CDR2 SYDVKM. This CDR3 is 14 amino acids long. The CDR3 region has the DNA TGTGCCAGCAGTTTGCCTTTGGAGTCGGGCACCCGGAGCTTC. Protein: CASSLPLESGTRSF.

The V gene is TRBV29-1, the J gene TRBJ1-1; D gene uncertain. Trimming stripped 4 bases from V and 4 bases from J, with 10 bases between. The CDR3 is 12 residues long. Germline V lookup: CDR1 SQVTM, CDR2 ANQGSEA. Here the CDR3 DNA reads TGCAGCGTTGGAGGAGGAAGCACTGAAGCTTTCTTT. It encodes CSVGGGSTEAFF.

The chain joins TRBV28 to TRBJ2-3; 9 nucleotides align to TRBD1. The CDR3 is 17 amino acids. V lost 6 bases, J lost 2 bases, and 12 bases stayed unmatched. Germline V CDR1 and CDR2: MDHEN, SYDVKM. In DNA form, the CDR3 reads TGTGCCAGCAGCCCCCCCTACAGGGGGCGTAACACAGATACGCAGTATTTT. It translates to CASSPPYRGRNTDTQYF.

The chain carries TRBV29-1 and TRBJ2-1, with 11 bases aligning to TRBD2. Germline V gives CDR1 SQVTM, CDR2 ANQGSEA. CDR3 size: 13 residues. The V segment lost 7 bases and the J segment 10 bases; nucleotides outside the gene matches: 9. CDR3 DNA: TGCAGCGCTGGGACTAGCGGCCTTCGAGAGCAGTTCTTC. Translated: CSAGTSGLREQFF.

CDR3 loop: CASRLDRAKNTIYF. The DNA for the CDR3 is TGTGCCAGCAGGCTAGACAGGGCTAAGAACACCATATATTTT. V usage is TRBV6-1 and J usage is TRBJ1-3; 7 nucleotides line up with TRBD1. The CDR3 is 14 amino acids. The junction had 9 bases not matched to a gene; V was cut back by 6 bases and J by 7 bases. The V gene's germline CDR1 is MNHNS and CDR2 SASEGT.

The J gene is TRBJ2-2, the V gene TRBV2; 9 bases map to TRBD1. This CDR3 comprises 14 residues. Germline CDR1 reads SNHLY; CDR2 reads FYNNEI. V was pared by 6 bases and J by 7 bases, with 6 bases of the junction left unmatched. CDR3 residues: CASRVTGGNGELFF. DNA for the CDR3: TGTGCCAGCAGGGTGACAGGGGGAAACGGGGAGCTGTTTTTT. The whole variable domain, filled in from reference TRBV2 and TRBJ2-2, reads EPEVTQTPSHQVTQMGQEVILRCVPISNHLYFYWYRQILGQKVEFLVSFYNNEISEKSEIFDDQFSVERPDGSNFTLKIRSTKLEDSAMYFCASRVTGGNGELFFGEGSRLTVL.

The chain joins TRBV5-6 to TRBJ2-2; D unclear. Trimming took 1 base from V and 0 from J, leaving 13 bases between them. Germline CDR1 and CDR2: SGHDT and YYEEEE. The CDR3 totals 17 residues. CDR3 region: CASSLSLQGANTGELFF. As DNA, the CDR3 is TGTGCCAGCAGCTTGAGCCTCCAAGGTGCGAACACCGGGGAGCTGTTTTTT.

The chain is built from TRBV10-1 and TRBJ2-1; possible D gene TRBD2, 6 bases. This CDR3 is 15 amino acids long. CDR1 and CDR2 (germline): WNHNN, SYGVQD (reference sequence). The V end lost 3 bases, the J end lost 5 bases, and 14 bases lay between the germline ends. The CDR3 here is CASSDPGDPNNEQFF. The CDR3 DNA reads as TGCGCCAGCAGTGACCCGGGGGACCCAAACAATGAGCAGTTCTTC.

The V and J genes are TRBV7-9 and TRBJ1-5; D remains ambiguous. V lost 2 bases and J lost 4, with 6 bases in between. Germline CDR1 SEHNR, CDR2 FQNEAQ (reference sequence). CDR3 length equals 13 residues. This CDR3 reads CASSLNANQPQHF. CDR3 in DNA: TGTGCCAGCAGCTTAAACGCGAATCAGCCCCAGCATTTT.

This clone has just one count. The V and J genes are TRBV5-4 and TRBJ2-6; 7 bases line up with TRBD1. V lost 0 bases to trimming and J lost 0 bases; unmatched junction nucleotides: 6. CDR3 size: 18 residues. Germline values: CDR1 SGHNT, CDR2 YYREEE (reference sequence). The CDR3 DNA reads TGTGCCAGCAGCTTGGTCGTGACAGGGACCTCTGGGGCCAACGTCCTGACTTTC. It translates to CASSLVVTGTSGANVLTF.

The chain joins TRBV6-1 to TRBJ1-4, with 7 positions matching TRBD1. The J segment lost 6 bases and the V segment lost 7 bases, leaving 8 bases of the junction unmatched. CDR3 length: 14 residues. Germline loops: CDR1 MNHNS, CDR2 SASEGT. The DNA of the CDR3 is TGTGCCAGCATGGAACAGGGGTATCATGAAAAACTGTTTTTT. Translation gives CASMEQGYHEKLFF.

The rearrangement links TRBV7-9 to TRBJ2-7, with a tentative D call TRBD1 (5 bases). There are 14 residues in the CDR3. Per the germline V gene, CDR1 is SEHNR and CDR2 is FQNEAQ (reference sequence). V lost 4 bases to trimming and J lost 3 bases, with 13 bases between them. The DNA for the CDR3 is TGTGCCAGCAGCTCCCAAGCAGGGTTCTACGAGCAGTACTTC. Translated, it gives CASSSQAGFYEQYF.

The rearrangement uses TRBV14 and TRBJ2-3, with D possibly matching TRBD1 (5 bases). V gave up 4 bases and J gave up 4 bases, with 9 bases separating them. The CDR3 length is 13 residues. CDR1 and CDR2 (germline): SGHDN, FVKESK. CDR3 nucleotides: TGTGCCAGCAGCCCCAGGGTTCCAGATACGCAGTATTTT. It codes for CASSPRVPDTQYF.

Concerning this clone: Other nucleotide sequences in the sample specify the same CDR3. This chain joins TRBV6-1 and TRBJ1-5; the D is unclear. This CDR3 is built from 13 residues. The V gene's germline CDR1 is MNHNS and CDR2 SASEGT. Trimming left V 1 base short and J 1 base short, with 2 bases between. The CDR3 DNA reads as TGTGCCAGCAGTGAAGTGAGCAATCAGCCCCAGCATTTT. It yields the protein CASSEVSNQPQHF.

This chain joins TRBV4-2 and TRBJ2-3; possibly TRBD1 or TRBD2 for D (7 bases each). Germline V lookup: CDR1 LGHNA, CDR2 YNFKEQ. V was clipped by 1 base and J by 4 bases, with 15 bases between them. This CDR3 has 16 amino acids. CDR3: CASSQGTRQGADTQYF. The CDR3 region has the DNA TGTGCCAGCAGCCAAGGGACTAGACAGGGTGCAGATACGCAGTATTTT.

The rearrangement uses TRBV18 and TRBJ1-1; 9 positions agree with TRBD1. V trimming: 3 bases; J trimming: 1 base; junction bases outside the gene matches: 0. Germline V gene lookup returns CDR1 KGHSH and CDR2 LQKENI. The CDR3 runs to 14 residues. CDR3 amino acids: CASSPGQGNTEAFF. In DNA form, the CDR3 reads TGTGCCAGCTCACCGGGACAGGGGAACACTGAAGCTTTCTTT.

The J gene is TRBJ2-5, the V gene TRBV19; 8 nucleotides agree with TRBD2. Germline V gives CDR1 LNHDA, CDR2 SQIVND (reference sequence). The CDR3 runs 16 residues. V shed 6 bases, J shed 4 bases, and the junction held 13 bases outside the gene matches. CDR3 DNA sequence: TGTGCCAGTAGGAAAACTTTAGCGGGAACAGGAGAGACCCAGTACTTC. Amino acids: CASRKTLAGTGETQYF.

The V call is TRBV11-2, the J call TRBJ2-5; D may be TRBD1 or TRBD2 (5 bases each). Germline V gene sequence: CDR1 SGHAT, CDR2 FQNNGV. Trimming took 3 bases from V and 5 from J, leaving 16 bases between them. CDR3 length: 15 amino acids. The CDR3: CASSFRDGPGETQYF. CDR3 DNA: TGTGCCAGCAGCTTCCGGGACGGACCCGGTGAGACCCAGTACTTC.